A single sample is the source of the 2 T cell receptor beta chains below, sequenced in a study of tumor and adjacent non-tumor tissue in lung cancer. The template was RNA from unsorted bulk tissue. Three rounds of nested PCR, following a modified ARM-PCR protocol, produced the TCRbeta library. TCRdb passed the multiplex PCR reads through MiXCR, listing each CDR3 protein once. The sample consists of about 110,000 distinct CDR3 sequences, around 80% of them appearing once. The material sequenced was lung tumor tissue. The origin of the receptors is a woman in her fifties or sixties with non-small cell lung cancer.

This chain joins TRBV11-2 and TRBJ2-7, with 12 bases that match TRBD2. Germline CDR1 SGHAT, CDR2 FQNNGV. The trim removed 8 bases at V and 4 bases at J, leaving 12 bases unmatched. The CDR3 is 16 residues long. CDR3 amino acids: CASGLLAGGNCYEQYF. DNA for the CDR3: TGTGCCAGCGGCCTTCTAGCGGGGGGGAATTGTTACGAGCAGTACTTC.

Points on this clonotype: The CDR3 end shows no conserved phenylalanine or tryptophan, and so a read error is likely. The genes are TRBV5-4 and TRBJ1-3; D possibly corresponds to TRBD1 (5 bases). CDR1 and CDR2 from the germline V gene are SGHNT and YYREEE (reference sequence). This CDR3 is 17 amino acids long. The CDR3 region is CASGLGTTVVSGNTIYI. The CDR3 nucleotides are TGTGCCAGCGGCTTGGGGACGACTGTCGTCTCTGGAAACACCATATATATT.